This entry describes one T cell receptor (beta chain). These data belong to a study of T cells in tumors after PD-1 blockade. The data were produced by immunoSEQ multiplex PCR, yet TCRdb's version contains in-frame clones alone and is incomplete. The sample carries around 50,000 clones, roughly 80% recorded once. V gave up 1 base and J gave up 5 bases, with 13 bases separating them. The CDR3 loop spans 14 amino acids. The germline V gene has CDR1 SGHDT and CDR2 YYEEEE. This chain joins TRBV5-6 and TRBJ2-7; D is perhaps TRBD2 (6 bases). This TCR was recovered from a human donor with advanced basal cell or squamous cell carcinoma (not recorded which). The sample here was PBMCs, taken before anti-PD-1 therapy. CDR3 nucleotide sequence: TGTGCCAGCAGCTTGACCCAGGAGGGGAACGAGCAGTACTTC. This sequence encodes CASSLTQEGNEQYF.